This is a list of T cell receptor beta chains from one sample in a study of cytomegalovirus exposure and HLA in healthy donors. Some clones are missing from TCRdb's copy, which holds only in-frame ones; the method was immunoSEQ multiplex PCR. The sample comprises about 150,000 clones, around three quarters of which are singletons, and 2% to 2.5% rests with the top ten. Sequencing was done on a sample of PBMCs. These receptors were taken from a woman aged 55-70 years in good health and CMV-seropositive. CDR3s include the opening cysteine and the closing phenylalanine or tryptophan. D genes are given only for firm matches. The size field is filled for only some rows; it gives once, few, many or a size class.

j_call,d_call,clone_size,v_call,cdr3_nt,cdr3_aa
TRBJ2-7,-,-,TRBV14,TGTGCCAGCAGCCAAGGTAGCGCGCTCGACGAGCAGTACTTC,CASSQGSALDEQYF
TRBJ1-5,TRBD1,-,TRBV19,TGTGCCAGTAGTATCAGGACAGGGCTAAATAATCAGCCCCAGCATTTT,CASSIRTGLNNQPQHF
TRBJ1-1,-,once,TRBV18,TGTGCCAGCTCACCCGGTCGGGGACAAAAAGCTTTCTTT,CASSPGRGQKAFF
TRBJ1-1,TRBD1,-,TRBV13,TGTGCCAGCAGCTGGGACAGGGATTCAGGCACTGAAGCTTTCTTT,CASSWDRDSGTEAFF
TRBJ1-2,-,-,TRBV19,TGTGCCAGTACCCCCCAGGGGAAGACAGATGGCTACACCTTC,CASTPQGKTDGYTF
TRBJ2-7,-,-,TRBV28,TGTGCCAGCAGTTTTAAAGCGGCGACTTCCGAGCAGTACTTC,CASSFKAATSEQYF
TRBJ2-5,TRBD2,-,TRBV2,TGTGCCAGCGAGGCCGGGGGGGAGACCCAGTACTTC,CASEAGGETQYF
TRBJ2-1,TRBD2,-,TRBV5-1,TGCGCCAGCAGCCTACGGGTAGCGGGATCGGATGAGCAGTTCTTC,CASSLRVAGSDEQFF
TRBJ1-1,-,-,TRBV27,TGTGCCAGCCCGTGTGGAGAGCCCAACACTGAAGCTTTCTTT,CASPCGEPNTEAFF
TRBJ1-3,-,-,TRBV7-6,TGTGCCAGCAGCTTAGGACCCTCGAGAGCGGGGGGAAACACCATATATTTT,CASSLGPSRAGGNTIYF
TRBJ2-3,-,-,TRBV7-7,TGTGCCAGCAGCTTAGACGGGTCGAGCACAGATACGCAGTATTTT,CASSLDGSSTDTQYF
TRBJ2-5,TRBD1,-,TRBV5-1,TGCGCCAGCAGCAGCGGGACAGGGACCGGAGAGACCCAGTACTTC,CASSSGTGTGETQYF
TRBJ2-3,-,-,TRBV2,TGTGCCAGCAGTGTAAAGCGCACAGATACGCAGTATTTT,CASSVKRTDTQYF
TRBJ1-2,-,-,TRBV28,TGTGCCAGCAGTCCCGACACCGTCTATGGCTACACCTTC,CASSPDTVYGYTF
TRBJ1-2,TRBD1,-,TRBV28,TGTGCCAGCAGTTCTCCGGGACAGGGGAACTATGGCTACACCTTC,CASSSPGQGNYGYTF
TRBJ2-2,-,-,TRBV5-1,TGCGCCAGCAGCTTGCAGGGGTACACCGGGGAGCTGTTTTTT,CASSLQGYTGELFF
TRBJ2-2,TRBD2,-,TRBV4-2,TGTGCCAGCAGCCCCAGCAGCGGGAGGCTGACCGGGGAGCTGTTTTTT,CASSPSSGRLTGELFF
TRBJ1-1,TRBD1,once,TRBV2,TGTGCCAGCAGTGTGAGGACAGGGGACACTGAAGCTTTCTTT,CASSVRTGDTEAFF
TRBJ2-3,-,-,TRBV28,TGTGCCAGCAGTTTACGGCAGGCTCTTGGTACGCAGTATTTT,CASSLRQALGTQYF
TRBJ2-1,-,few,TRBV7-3,TGTGCCAGCAGCTTTGGGGTCCGGGGGTTTGGTGAGCAGTTCTTC,CASSFGVRGFGEQFF
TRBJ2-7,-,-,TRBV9,TGTGCCAGCAGCGTAGCCCCCTCAGGGGCCTACGAGCAGTACTTC,CASSVAPSGAYEQYF
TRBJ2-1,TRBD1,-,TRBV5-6,TGTGCCAGCAGCTTGGAGGACAGGGGGTTCGATGAGCAGTTCTTC,CASSLEDRGFDEQFF
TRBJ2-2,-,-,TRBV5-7,TGTGCCAGCAGCTATACAGGAGACGGGGAGCTGTTTTTT,CASSYTGDGELFF
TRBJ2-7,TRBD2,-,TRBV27,TGTGCCAGCAGTTTACCCAGTGGGGTAGCGGGATCCTACGAGCAGTACTTC,CASSLPSGVAGSYEQYF
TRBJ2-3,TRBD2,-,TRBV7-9,TGTGCCAGCGGGGAGGGGAGCCGGGGTAACGGAGATACGCAGTATTTT,CASGEGSRGNGDTQYF
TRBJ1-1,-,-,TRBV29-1,TGCAGCGAAAGACCCTCGAGGGACACTGAAGCTTTCTTT,CSERPSRDTEAFF
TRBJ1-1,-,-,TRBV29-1,TGCAGCGTTACGAAAAGCGGGGGTAACACTGAAGCTTTCTTT,CSVTKSGGNTEAFF
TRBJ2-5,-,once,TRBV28,TGTGCCAGCAGAATCTTGGAGACCCAGTACTTC,CASRILETQYF
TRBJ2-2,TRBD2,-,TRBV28,TGTGCCAGCAGCCCGGGAGGTAGCGGGTTAACCGGGGAGCTGTTTTTT,CASSPGGSGLTGELFF
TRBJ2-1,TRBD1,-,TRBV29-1,TGCAGCGGTAGGGACAGGGGGTCCTACAATGAGCAGTTCTTC,CSGRDRGSYNEQFF
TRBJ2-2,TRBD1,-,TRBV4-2,TGTGCCAGCAGCACCCGACAGGGGGCCGGGGAGCTGTTTTTT,CASSTRQGAGELFF
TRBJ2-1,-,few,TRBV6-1,TGTGCCAGCAGTGAAGCGGTCCGGTTGAGCTCCTACAATGAGCAGTTCTTC,CASSEAVRLSSYNEQFF
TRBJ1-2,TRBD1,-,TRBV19,TGTGCCAGTAGCAACGGCAGGGGGGTAAACTATGGCTACACCTTC,CASSNGRGVNYGYTF
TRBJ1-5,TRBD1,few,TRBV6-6,TGTGCCAGCAGGTTCAATACTCGGACAGGGAAAGGGCATTTT,CASRFNTRTGKGHF
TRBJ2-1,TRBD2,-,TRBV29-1,TGCAGCGTTGATCCGGCTAGCGGGCTCCTCGGGGAGCAGTTCTTC,CSVDPASGLLGEQFF
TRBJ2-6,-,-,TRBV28,TGTGCCAGCAGTTTTTTAAGGGGGAACGGGGCCAACGTCCTGACTTTC,CASSFLRGNGANVLTF
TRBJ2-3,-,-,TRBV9,TGTGCCAGCAGCACTCCAGGGCCAGATACGCAGTATTTT,CASSTPGPDTQYF
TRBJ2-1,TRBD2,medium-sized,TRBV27,TGTGCCAGCAGTATCGGACTAGTGGGCAATGAGCAGTTCTTC,CASSIGLVGNEQFF
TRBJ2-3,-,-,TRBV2,TGTGCCAGCATGGTGAGGCTAGTTGCAGATACGCAGTATTTT,CASMVRLVADTQYF
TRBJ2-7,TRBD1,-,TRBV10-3,TGTGCCATCAGTGAGTCCGGGACAGAAGCCTACGAGCAGTACTTC,CAISESGTEAYEQYF
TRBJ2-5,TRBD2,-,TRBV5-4,TGTGCCAGCAGCTTGGGACTAGCGGGACCCCAAGAGACCCAGTACTTC,CASSLGLAGPQETQYF
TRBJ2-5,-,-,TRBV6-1,TGTGCCAGCAGTGAAGTAATGGGGGGAGTGTACTTC,CASSEVMGGVYF